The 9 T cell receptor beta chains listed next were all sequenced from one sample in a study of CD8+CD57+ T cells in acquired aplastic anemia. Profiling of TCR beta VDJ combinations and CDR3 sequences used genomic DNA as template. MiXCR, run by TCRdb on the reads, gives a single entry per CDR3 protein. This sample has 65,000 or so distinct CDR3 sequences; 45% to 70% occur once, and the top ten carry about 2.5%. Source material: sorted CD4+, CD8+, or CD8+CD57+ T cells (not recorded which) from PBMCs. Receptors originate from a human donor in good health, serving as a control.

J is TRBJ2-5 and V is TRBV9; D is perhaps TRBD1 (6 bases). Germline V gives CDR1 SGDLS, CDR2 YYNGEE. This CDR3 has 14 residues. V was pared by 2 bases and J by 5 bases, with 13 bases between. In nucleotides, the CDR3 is TGTGCCAGCAGCGTCGGGACAAATGTGGAGACCCAGTACTTC. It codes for CASSVGTNVETQYF.

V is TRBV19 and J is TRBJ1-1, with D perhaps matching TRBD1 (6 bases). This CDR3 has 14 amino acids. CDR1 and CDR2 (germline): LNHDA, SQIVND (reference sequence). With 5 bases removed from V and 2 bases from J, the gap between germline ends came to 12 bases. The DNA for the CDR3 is TGTGCCAGTAGTGTGGACAGCGCAAACACTGAAGCTTTCTTT. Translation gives CASSVDSANTEAFF.

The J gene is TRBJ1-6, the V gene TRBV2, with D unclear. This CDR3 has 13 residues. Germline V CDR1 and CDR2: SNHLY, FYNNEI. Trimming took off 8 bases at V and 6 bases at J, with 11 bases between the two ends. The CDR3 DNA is TGTGCCAGCGCTAGGGTCCCTAATTCACCCCTCCACTTT. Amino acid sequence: CASARVPNSPLHF.

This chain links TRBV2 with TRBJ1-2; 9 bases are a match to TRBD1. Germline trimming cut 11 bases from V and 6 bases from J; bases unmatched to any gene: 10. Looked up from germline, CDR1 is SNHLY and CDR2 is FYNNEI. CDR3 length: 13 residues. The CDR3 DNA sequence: TGTGCCGGCAACAGGGACAGGGACGATGGCTACACCTTC. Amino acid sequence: CAGNRDRDDGYTF.

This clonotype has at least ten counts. Here the CDR3 DNA reads TGTGCCAGCAGCCCAGCGCGAGGGTTTGGAAACACCATATATTTT. Translating gives CASSPARGFGNTIYF. J is TRBJ1-3 and V is TRBV9; D remains ambiguous. Per the germline V gene, CDR1 is SGDLS and CDR2 is YYNGEE. With 4 bases removed from V and 3 bases from J, the gap between germline ends came to 14 bases. The length of the CDR3 is 15 residues.

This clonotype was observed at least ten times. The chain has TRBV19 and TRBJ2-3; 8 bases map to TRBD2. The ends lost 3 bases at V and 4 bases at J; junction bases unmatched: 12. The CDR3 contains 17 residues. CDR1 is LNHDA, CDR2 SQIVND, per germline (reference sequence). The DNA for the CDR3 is TGTGCCAGTAGTATGCGGGTTAGCGGGATAGTCGCAGATACGCAGTATTTT. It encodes CASSMRVSGIVADTQYF.

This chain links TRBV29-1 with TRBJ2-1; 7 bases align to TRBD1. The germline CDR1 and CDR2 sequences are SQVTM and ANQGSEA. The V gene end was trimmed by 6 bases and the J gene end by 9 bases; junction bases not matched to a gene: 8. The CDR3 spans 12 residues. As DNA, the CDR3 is TGCAGCGTGGGTAAGGGGGCGGGTGAGCAGTTCTTC. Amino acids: CSVGKGAGEQFF.

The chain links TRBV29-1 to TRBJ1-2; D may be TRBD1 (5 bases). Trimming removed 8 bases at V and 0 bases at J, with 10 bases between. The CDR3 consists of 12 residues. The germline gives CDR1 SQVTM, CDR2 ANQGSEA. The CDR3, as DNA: TGCAGCCAAGTGACAGCTAACTATGGCTACACCTTC. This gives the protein CSQVTANYGYTF.

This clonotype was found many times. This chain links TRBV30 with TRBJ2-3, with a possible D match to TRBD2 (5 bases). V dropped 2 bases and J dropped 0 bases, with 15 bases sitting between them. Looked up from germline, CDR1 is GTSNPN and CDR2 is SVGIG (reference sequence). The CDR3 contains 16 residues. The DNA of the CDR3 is TGTGCCTGGAGTAAGGGCGGAGGCTCTAGCACAGATACGCAGTATTTT. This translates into CAWSKGGGSSTDTQYF.